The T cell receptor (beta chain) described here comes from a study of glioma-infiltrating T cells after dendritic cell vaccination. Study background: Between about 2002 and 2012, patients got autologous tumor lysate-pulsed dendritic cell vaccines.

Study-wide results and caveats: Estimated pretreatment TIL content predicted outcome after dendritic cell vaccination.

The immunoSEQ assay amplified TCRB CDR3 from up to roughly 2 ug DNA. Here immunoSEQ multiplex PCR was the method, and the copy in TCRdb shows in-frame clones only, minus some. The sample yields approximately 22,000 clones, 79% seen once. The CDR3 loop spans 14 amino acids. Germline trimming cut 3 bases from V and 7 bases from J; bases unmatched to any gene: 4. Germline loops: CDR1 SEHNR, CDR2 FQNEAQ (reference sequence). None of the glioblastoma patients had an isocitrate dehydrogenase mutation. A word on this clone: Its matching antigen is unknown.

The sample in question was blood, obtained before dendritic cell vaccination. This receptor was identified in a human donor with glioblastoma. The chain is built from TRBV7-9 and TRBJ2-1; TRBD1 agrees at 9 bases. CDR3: CASSLTGGTNEQFF. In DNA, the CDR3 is TGTGCCAGCAGCTTGACAGGGGGTACGAATGAGCAGTTCTTC.